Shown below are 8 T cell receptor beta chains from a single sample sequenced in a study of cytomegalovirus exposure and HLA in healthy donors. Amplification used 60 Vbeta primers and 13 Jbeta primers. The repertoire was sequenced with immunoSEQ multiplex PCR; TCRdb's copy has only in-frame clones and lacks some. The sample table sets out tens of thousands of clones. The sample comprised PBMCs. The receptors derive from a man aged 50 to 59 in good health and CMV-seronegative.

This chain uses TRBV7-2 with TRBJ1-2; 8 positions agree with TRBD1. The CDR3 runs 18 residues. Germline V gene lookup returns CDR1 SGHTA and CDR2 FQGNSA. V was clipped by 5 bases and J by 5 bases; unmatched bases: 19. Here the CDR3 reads CASSTIFRDRISSYGYTF. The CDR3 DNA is TGTGCCAGCAGCACCATTTTCCGGGACAGGATATCAAGTTATGGCTACACCTTC.

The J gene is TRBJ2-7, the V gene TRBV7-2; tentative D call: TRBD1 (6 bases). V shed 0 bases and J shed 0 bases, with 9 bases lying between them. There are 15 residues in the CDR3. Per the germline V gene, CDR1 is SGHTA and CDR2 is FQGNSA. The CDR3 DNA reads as TGTGCCAGCAGCTTAGCTTGGGGGCCCTCCTACGAGCAGTACTTC. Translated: CASSLAWGPSYEQYF.

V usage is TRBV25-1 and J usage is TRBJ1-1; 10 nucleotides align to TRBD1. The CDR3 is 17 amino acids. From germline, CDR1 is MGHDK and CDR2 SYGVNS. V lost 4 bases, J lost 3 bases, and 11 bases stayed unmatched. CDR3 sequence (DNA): TGTGCCAGCAGTGCCATTGGGGGGACAGGGGAGGACACTGAAGCTTTCTTT. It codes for CASSAIGGTGEDTEAFF.

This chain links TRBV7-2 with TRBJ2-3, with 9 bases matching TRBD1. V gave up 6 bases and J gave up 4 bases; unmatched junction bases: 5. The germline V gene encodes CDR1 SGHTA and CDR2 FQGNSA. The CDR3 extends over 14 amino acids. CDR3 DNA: TGTGCCAGCAGGAACAGGGGGCGGGCAGATACGCAGTATTTT. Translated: CASRNRGRADTQYF. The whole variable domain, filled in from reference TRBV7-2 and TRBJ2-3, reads GAGVSQSPSNKVTEKGKDVELRCDPISGHTALYWYRQSLGQGLEFLIYFQGNSAPDKSGLPSDRFSAERTGGSVSTLTIQRTQQEDSAVYLCASRNRGRADTQYFGPGTRLTVL.

The CDR3 sequence is CASSQAKIRKRTDTQYF. The CDR3 DNA reads as TGTGCCAGCAGCCAAGCGAAAATTCGAAAGCGCACAGATACGCAGTATTTT. The rearrangement uses TRBV14 and TRBJ2-3, with D uncertain. Germline CDR1 is SGHDN and CDR2 is FVKESK. This CDR3 is built from 17 residues. V lost 1 base, J lost 1 base, and 15 bases lay in between.

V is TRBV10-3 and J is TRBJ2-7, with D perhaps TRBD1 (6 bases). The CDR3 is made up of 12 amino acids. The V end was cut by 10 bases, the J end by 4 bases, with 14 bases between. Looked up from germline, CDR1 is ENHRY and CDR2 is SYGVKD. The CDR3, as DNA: TGTGCCACCTCCACAGGGTTGTACGAGCAGTACTTC. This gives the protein CATSTGLYEQYF.

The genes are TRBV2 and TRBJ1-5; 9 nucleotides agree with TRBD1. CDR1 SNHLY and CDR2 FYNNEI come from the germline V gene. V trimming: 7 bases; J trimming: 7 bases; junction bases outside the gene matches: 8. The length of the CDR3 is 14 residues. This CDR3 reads CASNRQGVWQPQHF. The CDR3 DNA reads TGTGCCAGCAATAGACAGGGGGTTTGGCAGCCCCAGCATTTT.

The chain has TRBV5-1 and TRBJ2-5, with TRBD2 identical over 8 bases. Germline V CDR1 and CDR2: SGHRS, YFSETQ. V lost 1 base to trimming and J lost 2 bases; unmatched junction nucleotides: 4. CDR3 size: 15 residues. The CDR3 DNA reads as TGCGCCAGCAGCTTGTTAGCGGGGTTACAAGAGACCCAGTACTTC. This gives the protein CASSLLAGLQETQYF.